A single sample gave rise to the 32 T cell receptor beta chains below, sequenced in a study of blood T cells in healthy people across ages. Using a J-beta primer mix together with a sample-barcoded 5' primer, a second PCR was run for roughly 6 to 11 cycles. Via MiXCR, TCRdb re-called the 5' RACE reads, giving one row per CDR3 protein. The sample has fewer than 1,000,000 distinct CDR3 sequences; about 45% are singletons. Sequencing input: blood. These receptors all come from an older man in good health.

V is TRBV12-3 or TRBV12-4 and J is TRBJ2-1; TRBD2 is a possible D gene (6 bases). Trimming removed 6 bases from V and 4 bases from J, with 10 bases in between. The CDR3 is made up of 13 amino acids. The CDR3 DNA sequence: TGTGCCAGCAGACCCGGGACTTACAATGAGCAGTTCTTC. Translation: CASRPGTYNEQFF.

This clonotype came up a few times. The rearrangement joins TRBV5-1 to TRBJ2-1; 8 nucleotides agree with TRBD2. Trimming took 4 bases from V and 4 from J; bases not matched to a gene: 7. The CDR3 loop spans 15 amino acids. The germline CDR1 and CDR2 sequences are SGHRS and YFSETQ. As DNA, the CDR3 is TGCGCCAGCAGCCTGGAGACTAGCGAGTACAATGAGCAGTTCTTC. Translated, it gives CASSLETSEYNEQFF.

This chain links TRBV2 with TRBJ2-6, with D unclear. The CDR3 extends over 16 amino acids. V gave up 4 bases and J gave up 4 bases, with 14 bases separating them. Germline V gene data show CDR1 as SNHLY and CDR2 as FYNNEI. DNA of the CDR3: TGTGCCAGCAGTGTGGCCAGAGCGACCGGGGCCAACGTCCTGACTTTC. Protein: CASSVARATGANVLTF.

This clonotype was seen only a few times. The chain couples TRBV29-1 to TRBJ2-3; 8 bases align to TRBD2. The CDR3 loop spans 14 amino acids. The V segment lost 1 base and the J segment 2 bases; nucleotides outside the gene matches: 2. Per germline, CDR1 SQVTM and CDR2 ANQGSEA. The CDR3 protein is CSVEVSGITDTQYF. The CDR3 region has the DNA TGCAGCGTTGAAGTTAGCGGGATCACAGATACGCAGTATTTT.

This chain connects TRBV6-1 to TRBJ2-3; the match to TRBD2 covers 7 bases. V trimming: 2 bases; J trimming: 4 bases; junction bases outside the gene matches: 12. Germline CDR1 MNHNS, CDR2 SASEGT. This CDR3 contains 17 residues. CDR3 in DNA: TGTGCCAGCAGTGAAAGAGGGAGGACTAGGAATCCAGATACGCAGTATTTT. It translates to CASSERGRTRNPDTQYF.

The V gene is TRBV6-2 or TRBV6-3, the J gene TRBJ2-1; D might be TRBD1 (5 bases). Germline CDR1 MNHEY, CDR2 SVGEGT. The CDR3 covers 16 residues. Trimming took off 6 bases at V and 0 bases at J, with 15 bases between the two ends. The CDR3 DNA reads TGTGCCAGCAGCGACCCCCCAGGGTACTCCTACAATGAGCAGTTCTTC. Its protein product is CASSDPPGYSYNEQFF.

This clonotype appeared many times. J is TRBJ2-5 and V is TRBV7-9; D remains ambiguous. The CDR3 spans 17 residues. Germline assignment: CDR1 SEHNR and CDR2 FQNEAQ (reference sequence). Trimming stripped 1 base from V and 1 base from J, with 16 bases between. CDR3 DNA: TGTGCCAGCAGCTTAGGGCCCCTTGGCAGGCCCCAAGAGACCCAGTACTTC. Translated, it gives CASSLGPLGRPQETQYF.

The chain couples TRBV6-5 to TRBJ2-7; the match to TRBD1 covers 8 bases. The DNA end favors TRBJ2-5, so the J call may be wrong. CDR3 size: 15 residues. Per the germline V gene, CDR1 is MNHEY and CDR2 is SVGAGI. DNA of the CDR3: TGTGCCAGCAGTGACGGACAGGGAACGGGAGAGACCCAGTACTTC. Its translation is CASSDGQGTGETQYF.

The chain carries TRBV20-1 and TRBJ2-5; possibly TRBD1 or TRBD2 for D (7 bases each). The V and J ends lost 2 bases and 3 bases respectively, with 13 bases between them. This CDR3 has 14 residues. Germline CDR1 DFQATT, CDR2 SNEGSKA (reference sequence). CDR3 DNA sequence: TGCAGTGCTAGACGCAGGGGGGGGAAAGAGACCCAGTACTTC. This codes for CSARRRGGKETQYF.

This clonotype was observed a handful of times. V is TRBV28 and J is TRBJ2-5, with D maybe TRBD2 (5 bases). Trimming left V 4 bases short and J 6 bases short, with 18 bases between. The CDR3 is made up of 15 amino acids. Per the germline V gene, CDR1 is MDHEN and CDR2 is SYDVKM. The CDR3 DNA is TGTGCCAGCAGTTCTTCCGGGGTAGTAGGAAAGACCCAGTACTTC. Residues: CASSSSGVVGKTQYF.

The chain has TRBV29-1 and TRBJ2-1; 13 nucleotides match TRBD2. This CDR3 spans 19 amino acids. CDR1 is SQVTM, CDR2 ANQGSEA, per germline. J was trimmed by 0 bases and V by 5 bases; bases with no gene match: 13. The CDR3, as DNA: TGCAGCGTTCCCAACCCCGGGACTAGCGGGAAAAGCTCCTACAATGAGCAGTTCTTC. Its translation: CSVPNPGTSGKSSYNEQFF.

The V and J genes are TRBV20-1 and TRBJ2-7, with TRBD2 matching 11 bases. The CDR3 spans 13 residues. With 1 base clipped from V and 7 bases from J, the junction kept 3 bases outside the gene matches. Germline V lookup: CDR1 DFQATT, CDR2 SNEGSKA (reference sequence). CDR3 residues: CSARGLAGIEQYF. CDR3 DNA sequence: TGCAGTGCTAGAGGACTAGCGGGGATTGAGCAGTACTTC.

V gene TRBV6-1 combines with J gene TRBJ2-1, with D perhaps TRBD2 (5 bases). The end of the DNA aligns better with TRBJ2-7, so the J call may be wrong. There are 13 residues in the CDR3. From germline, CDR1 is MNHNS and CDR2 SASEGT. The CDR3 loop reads CASSFTSYNEQYF. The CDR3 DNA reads TGTGCCAGCAGTTTTACTAGTTACAATGAGCAGTACTTC.

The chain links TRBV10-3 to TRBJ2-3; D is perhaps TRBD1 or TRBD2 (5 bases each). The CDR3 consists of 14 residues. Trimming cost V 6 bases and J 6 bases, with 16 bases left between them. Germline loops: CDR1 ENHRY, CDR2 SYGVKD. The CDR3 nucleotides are TGTGCCATCAGGACGGGCAGGGAGTGGGATACGCAGTATTTT. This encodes CAIRTGREWDTQYF.

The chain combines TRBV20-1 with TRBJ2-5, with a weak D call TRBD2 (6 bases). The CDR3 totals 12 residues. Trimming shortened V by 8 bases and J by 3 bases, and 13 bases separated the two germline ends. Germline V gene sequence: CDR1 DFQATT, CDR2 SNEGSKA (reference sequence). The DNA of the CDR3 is TGCAGTCAGGCTAGCGAGGAAGAGACCCAGTACTTC. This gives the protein CSQASEEETQYF.

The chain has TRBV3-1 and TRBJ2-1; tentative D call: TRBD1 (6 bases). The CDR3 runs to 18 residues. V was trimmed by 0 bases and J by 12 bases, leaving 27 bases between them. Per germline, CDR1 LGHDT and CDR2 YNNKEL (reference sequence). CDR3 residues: CASSQDLRRAIGLGGQFF. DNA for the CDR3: TGTGCCAGCAGCCAAGATCTAAGGCGGGCAATCGGTTTAGGGGGGCAGTTCTTC.

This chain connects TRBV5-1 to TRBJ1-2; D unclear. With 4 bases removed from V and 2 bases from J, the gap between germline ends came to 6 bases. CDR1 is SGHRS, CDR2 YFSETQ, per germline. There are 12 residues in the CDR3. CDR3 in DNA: TGCGCCAGCAGCGCCGACAACTATGGCTACACCTTC. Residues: CASSADNYGYTF. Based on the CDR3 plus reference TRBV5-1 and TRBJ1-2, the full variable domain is KAGVTQTPRYLIKTRGQQVTLSCSPISGHRSVSWYQQTPGQGLQFLFEYFSETQRNKGNFPGRFSGRQFSNSRSEMNVSTLELGDSALYLCASSADNYGYTFGSGTRLTVV.

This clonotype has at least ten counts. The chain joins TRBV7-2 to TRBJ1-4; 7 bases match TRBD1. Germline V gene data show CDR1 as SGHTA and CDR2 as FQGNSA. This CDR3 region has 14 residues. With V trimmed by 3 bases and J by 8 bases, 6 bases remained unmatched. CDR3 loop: CASSLTGNGEKLFF. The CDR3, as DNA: TGTGCCAGCAGCTTGACAGGGAATGGCGAAAAACTGTTTTTT.

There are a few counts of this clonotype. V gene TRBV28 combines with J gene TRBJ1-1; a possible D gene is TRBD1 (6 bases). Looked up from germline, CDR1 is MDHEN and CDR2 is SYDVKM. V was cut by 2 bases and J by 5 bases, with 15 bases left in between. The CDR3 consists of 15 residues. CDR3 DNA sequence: TGTGCCAGCAGTTTAATTGGGACACCTGGGACTGAAGCTTTCTTT. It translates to CASSLIGTPGTEAFF.

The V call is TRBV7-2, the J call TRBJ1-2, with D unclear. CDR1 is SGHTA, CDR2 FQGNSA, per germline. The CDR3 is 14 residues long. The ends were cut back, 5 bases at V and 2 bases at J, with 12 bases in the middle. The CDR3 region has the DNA TGTGCCAGCAGCCCTCGCGCCCAGAACTATGGCTACACCTTC. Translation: CASSPRAQNYGYTF.

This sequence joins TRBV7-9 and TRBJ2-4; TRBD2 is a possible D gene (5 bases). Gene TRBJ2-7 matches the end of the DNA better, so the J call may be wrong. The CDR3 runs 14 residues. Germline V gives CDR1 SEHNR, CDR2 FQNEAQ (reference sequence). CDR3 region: CASSQSGKGLEQYF. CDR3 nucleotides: TGTGCCAGCAGTCAAAGCGGAAAGGGCCTCGAGCAGTACTTC.

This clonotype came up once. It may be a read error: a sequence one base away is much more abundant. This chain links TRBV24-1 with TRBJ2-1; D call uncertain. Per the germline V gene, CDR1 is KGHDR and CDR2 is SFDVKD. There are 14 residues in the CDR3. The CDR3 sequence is CATSDSARYKEQFF. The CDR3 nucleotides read TGTGCCACCAGTGATTCGGCCCGTTACAAGGAGCAGTTCTTC.

CDR3 coding DNA: TGTGCCAGCAGCTCCGGGACAGGGGGCTTTAATGAGCAGTTCTTC. Encoded protein: CASSSGTGGFNEQFF. The chain has TRBV12-3 or TRBV12-4 and TRBJ2-1; 12 positions match TRBD1. The ends lost 6 bases at V and 7 bases at J; junction bases unmatched: 7. The CDR3 consists of 15 residues.

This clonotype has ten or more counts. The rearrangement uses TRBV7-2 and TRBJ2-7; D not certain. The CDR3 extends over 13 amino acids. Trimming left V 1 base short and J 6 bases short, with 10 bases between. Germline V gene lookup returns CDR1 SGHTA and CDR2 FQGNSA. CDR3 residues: CASSLVPQREQYF. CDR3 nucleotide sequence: TGTGCCAGCAGCTTAGTCCCCCAGCGCGAGCAGTACTTC.

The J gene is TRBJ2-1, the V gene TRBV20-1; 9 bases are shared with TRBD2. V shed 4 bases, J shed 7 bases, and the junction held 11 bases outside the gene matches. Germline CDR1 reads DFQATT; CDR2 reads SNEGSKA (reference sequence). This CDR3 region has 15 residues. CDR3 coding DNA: TGCAGTGCTATTTACGGGCGGGAGGGCCGAAATGAGCAGTTCTTC. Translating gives CSAIYGREGRNEQFF.

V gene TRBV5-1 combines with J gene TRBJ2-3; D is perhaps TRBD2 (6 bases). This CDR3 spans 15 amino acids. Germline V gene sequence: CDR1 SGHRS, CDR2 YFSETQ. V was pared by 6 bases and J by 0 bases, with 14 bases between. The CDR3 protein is CASNQGTSSTDTQYF. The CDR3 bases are TGCGCCAGCAACCAAGGGACTTCCAGCACAGATACGCAGTATTTT.

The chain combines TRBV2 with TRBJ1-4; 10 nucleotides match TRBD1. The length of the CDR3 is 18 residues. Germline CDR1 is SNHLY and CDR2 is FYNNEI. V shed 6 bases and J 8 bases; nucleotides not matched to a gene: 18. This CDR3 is CASRAGTGEKSGGEKLFF. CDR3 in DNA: TGTGCCAGCAGGGCAGGGACAGGGGAGAAGAGTGGAGGAGAAAAACTGTTTTTT. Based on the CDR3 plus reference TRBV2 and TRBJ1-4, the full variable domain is EPEVTQTPSHQVTQMGQEVILRCVPISNHLYFYWYRQILGQKVEFLVSFYNNEISEKSEIFDDQFSVERPDGSNFTLKIRSTKLEDSAMYFCASRAGTGEKSGGEKLFFGSGTQLSVL.

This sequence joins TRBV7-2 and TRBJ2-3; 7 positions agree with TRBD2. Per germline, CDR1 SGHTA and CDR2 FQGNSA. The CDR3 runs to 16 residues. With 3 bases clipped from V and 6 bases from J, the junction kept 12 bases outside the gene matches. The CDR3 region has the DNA TGTGCCAGCAGCTTTCGTGGGGGGAGGGCCTTCGATACGCAGTATTTT. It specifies CASSFRGGRAFDTQYF.

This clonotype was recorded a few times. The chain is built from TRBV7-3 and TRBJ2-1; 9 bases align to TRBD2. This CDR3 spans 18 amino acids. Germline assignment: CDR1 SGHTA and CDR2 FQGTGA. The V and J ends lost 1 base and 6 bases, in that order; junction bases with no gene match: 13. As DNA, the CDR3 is TGTGCCAGCAGCTTAAGAGCTATACCGGGACTAGCTACCAATGAGCAGTTCTTC. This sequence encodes CASSLRAIPGLATNEQFF. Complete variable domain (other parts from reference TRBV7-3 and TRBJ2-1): GAGVSQTPSNKVTEKGKYVELRCDPISGHTALYWYRQSLGQGPEFLIYFQGTGAADDSGLPNDRFFAVRPEGSVSTLKIQRTERGDSAVYLCASSLRAIPGLATNEQFFGPGTRLTVL.

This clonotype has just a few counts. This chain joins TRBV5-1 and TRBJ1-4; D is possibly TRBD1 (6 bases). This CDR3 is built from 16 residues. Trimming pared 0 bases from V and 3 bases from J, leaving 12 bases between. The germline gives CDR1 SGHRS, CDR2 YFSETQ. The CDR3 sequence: CASSLEGGNANEKLFF. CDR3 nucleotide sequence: TGCGCCAGCAGCTTGGAGGGGGGCAATGCTAATGAAAAACTGTTTTTT.

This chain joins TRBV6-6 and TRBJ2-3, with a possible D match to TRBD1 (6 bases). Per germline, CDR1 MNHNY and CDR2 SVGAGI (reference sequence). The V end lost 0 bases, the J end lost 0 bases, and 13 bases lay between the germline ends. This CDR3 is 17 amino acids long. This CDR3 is CASSYSPGVSSTDTQYF. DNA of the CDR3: TGTGCCAGCAGTTACTCTCCAGGGGTCTCTAGCACAGATACGCAGTATTTT.

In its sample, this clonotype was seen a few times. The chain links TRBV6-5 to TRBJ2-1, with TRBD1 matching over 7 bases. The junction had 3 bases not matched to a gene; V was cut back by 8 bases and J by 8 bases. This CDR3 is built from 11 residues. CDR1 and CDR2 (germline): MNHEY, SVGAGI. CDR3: CASYRGHEQFF. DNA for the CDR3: TGTGCCAGCTACAGGGGTCATGAGCAGTTCTTC.